The entry that follows covers one TCR beta chain sequence. This sample is part of a study of blood T cell repertoires in COVID-19. On the study more broadly: Samples came from the United States, Italy and Spain, spanning acute and convalescent COVID-19.

V lost 5 bases to trimming and J lost 2 bases; unmatched junction nucleotides: 8. This CDR3 comprises 15 residues. Germline CDR1 is MNHEY and CDR2 is SVGAGI. TCRdb's copy holds only in-frame clones and misses some; the assay was immunoSEQ multiplex PCR. In the table there are 150,000 to 200,000 clones, 80% to 90% of which are singletons. This sequence joins TRBV6-5 and TRBJ2-5, with TRBD1 matching over 7 bases. Sequences were obtained from peripheral blood. This clonotype originated in a man between 18 and 35 years old who had recovered from COVID-19. The CDR3: CASSLRTGTQETQYF. The CDR3 nucleotides are TGTGCCAGCAGTCTGAGGACAGGAACTCAAGAGACCCAGTACTTC.